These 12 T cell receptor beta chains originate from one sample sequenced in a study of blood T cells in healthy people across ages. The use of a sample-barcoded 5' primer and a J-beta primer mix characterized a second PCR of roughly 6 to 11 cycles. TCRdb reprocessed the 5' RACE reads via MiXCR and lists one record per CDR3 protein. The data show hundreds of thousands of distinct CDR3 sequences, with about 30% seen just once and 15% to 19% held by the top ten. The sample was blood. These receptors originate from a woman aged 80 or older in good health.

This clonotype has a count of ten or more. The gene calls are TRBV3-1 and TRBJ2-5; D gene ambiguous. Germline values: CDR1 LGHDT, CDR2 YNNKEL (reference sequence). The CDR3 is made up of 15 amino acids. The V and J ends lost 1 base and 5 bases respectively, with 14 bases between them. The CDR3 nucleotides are TGTGCCAGCAGCCAAGGGACCCCCGGATCGGAGACCCAGTACTTC. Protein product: CASSQGTPGSETQYF.

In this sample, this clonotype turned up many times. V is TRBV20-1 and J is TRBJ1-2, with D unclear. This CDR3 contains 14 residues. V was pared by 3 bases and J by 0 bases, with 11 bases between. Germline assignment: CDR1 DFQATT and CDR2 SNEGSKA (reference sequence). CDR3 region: CSARTPPANYGYTF. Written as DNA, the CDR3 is TGCAGTGCTAGGACCCCTCCTGCTAACTATGGCTACACCTTC.

CDR3 region: CASSTGLGRGGSYEQYF. CDR3 in DNA: TGTGCCAGCAGCACAGGACTGGGCAGGGGCGGTTCCTACGAGCAGTACTTC. The chain links TRBV7-2 to TRBJ2-7; TRBD1 might be the D (6 bases). Germline CDR1 reads SGHTA; CDR2 reads FQGNSA. The CDR3 has 17 amino acids. Deletions cut 5 bases from V and 1 base from J, with 21 bases between. Combining the CDR3 with reference TRBV7-2 and TRBJ2-7 gives the whole variable domain GAGVSQSPSNKVTEKGKDVELRCDPISGHTALYWYRQSLGQGLEFLIYFQGNSAPDKSGLPSDRFSAERTGGSVSTLTIQRTQQEDSAVYLCASSTGLGRGGSYEQYFGPGTRLTVT.

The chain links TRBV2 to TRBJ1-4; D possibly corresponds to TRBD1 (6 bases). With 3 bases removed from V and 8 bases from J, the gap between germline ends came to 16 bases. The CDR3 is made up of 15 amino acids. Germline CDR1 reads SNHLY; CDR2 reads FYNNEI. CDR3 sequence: CASSERAGVGEKLFF. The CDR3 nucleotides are TGTGCCAGCAGTGAGAGGGCAGGGGTTGGCGAAAAACTGTTTTTT. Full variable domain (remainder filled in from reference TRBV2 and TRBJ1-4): EPEVTQTPSHQVTQMGQEVILRCVPISNHLYFYWYRQILGQKVEFLVSFYNNEISEKSEIFDDQFSVERPDGSNFTLKIRSTKLEDSAMYFCASSERAGVGEKLFFGSGTQLSVL.

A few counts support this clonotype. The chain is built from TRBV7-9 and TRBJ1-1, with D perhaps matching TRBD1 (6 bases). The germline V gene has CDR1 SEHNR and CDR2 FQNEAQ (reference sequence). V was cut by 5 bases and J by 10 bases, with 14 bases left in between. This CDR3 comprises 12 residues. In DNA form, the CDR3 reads TGTGCCAGCAGCCTTAATAGGGGGAGAGCTTTCTTT. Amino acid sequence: CASSLNRGRAFF.

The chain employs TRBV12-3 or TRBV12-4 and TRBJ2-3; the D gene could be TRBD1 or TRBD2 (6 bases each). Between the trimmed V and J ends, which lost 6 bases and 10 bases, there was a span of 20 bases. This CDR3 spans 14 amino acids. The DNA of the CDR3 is TGTGCCAGCAGCTTAATGGGGGGCTCGGATGCGCAGTATTTT. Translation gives CASSLMGGSDAQYF.

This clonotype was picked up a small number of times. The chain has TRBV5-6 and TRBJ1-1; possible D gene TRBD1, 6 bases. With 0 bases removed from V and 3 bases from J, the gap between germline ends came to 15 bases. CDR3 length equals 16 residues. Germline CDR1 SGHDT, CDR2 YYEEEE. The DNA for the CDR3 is TGTGCCAGCAGCTTGGAGTTAAGTCAGGGGTACACTGAAGCTTTCTTT. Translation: CASSLELSQGYTEAFF.

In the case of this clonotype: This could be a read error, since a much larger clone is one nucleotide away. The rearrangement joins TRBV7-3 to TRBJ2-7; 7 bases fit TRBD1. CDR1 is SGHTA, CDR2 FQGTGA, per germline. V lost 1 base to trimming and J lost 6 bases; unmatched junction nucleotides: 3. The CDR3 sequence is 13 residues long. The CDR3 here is CASSLMAGGEQYF. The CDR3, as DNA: TGTGCCAGCAGCTTAATGGCAGGGGGCGAGCAGTACTTC. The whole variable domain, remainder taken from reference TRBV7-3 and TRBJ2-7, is GAGVSQTPSNKVTEKGKYVELRCDPISGHTALYWYRQSLGQGPEFLIYFQGTGAADDSGLPNDRFFAVRPEGSVSTLKIQRTERGDSAVYLCASSLMAGGEQYFGPGTRLTVT.

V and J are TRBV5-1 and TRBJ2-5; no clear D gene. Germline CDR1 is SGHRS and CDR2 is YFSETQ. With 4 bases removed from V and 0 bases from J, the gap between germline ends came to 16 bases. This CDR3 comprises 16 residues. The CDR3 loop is CASSHAPHTDQETQYF. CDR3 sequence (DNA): TGCGCCAGCAGCCATGCCCCTCATACTGACCAAGAGACCCAGTACTTC.

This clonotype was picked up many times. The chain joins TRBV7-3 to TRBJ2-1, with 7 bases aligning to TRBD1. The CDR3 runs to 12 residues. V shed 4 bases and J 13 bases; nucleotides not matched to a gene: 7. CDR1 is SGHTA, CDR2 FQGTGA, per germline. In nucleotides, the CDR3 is TGTGCCAGCAGCTCCATAAGGGGGCGACAGTTCTTC. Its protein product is CASSSIRGRQFF. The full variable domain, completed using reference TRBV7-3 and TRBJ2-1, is GAGVSQTPSNKVTEKGKYVELRCDPISGHTALYWYRQSLGQGPEFLIYFQGTGAADDSGLPNDRFFAVRPEGSVSTLKIQRTERGDSAVYLCASSSIRGRQFFGPGTRLTVL.

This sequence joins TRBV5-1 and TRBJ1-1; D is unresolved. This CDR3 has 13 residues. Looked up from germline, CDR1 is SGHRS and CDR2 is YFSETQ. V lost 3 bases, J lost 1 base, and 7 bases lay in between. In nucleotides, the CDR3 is TGCGCCAGCAGCTCGAAGAGGAACACTGAAGCTTTCTTT. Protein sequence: CASSSKRNTEAFF.

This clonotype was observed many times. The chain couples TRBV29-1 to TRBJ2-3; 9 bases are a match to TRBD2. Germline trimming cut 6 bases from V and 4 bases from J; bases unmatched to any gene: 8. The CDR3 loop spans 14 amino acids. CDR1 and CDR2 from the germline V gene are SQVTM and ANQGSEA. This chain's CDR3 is CSVPTSGRSDTQYF. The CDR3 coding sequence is TGCAGCGTCCCGACTAGCGGCAGATCAGATACGCAGTATTTT.